This TCR beta chain was sequenced for a study of blood T cell repertoires in COVID-19. TCRdb's copy holds only in-frame clones and misses some; the assay was immunoSEQ multiplex PCR. The sample yields 90,000 to 140,000 clones, 81% seen once. Deletions cut 1 base from V and 8 bases from J, with 8 bases between. CDR1 LGHDT and CDR2 YNNKEL come from the germline V gene (reference sequence). The CDR3 sequence is 13 residues long. Sequenced input: peripheral blood. The rearrangement uses TRBV3-1 (or the pseudogene TRBV3-2) and TRBJ1-4; D ambiguous. The sequence was collected from an older man with acute or convalescent COVID-19. CDR3 amino acids: CASSQARREKLFF. CDR3 sequence (DNA): TGTGCCAGCAGCCAAGCGAGGAGAGAAAAACTGTTTTTT.